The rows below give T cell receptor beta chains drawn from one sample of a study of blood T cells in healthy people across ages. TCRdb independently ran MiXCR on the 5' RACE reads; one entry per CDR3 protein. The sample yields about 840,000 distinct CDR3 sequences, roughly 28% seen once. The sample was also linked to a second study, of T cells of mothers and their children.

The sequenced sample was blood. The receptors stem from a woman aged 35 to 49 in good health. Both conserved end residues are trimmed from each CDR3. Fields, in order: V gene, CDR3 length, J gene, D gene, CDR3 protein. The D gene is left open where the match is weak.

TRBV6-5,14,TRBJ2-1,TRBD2,ASSRTSGSMGNEQF
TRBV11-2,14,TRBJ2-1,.,ASSPRADKSYNEQF
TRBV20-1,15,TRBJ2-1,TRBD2,SASWVAGGKVYNEQF
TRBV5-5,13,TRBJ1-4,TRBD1,ASSWGQGRGEKLF
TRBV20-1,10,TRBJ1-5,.,SAEGGNQPQH
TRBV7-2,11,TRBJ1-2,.,ASSFREPNGYT
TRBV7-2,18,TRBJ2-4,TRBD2,ASSLALERGSFRAKNIQY
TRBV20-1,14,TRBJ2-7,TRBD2,SAGPPRSSGYYEQY
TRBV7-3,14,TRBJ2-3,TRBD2,ASSPNGRGEADTQY
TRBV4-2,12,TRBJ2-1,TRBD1,ASSQEGQGATQF
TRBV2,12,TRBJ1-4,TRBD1,ASSRDRGLEKRF
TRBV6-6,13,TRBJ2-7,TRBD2,ASRRPLAGAYEQY
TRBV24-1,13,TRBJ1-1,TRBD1,ATSDPGQGGTEAF
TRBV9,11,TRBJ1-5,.,ASSVASNQPQH
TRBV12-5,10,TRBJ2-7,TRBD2,ASGFGGSEQY
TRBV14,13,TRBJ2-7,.,ASSQLDREVYEQY
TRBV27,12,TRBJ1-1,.,ASSLPPGRTEAF
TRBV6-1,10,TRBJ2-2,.,ASSEVAGELF
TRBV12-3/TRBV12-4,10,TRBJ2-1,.,ASSPGQNEQF
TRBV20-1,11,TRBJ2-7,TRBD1,SAEQGPPYEQY
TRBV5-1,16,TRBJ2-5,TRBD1,ASSLVGTAGSSAETQY
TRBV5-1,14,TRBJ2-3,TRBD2,ASSLSPSGATDTQY
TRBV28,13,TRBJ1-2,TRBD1,ASLSGGATNYGYT
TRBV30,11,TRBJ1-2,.,AWRVGSRQGYT
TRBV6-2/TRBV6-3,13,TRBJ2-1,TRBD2,ASSTRDYSNNEQF
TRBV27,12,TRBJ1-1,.,VSSLSWQGTEAF
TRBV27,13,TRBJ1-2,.,ASSPIGSPNYGYT
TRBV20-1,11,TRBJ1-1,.,SARVYMNTEAF
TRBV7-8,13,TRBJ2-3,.,ASSLSTRVTDTQY
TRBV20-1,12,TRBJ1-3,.,SATQDSLGNTIY
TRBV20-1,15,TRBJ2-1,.,SASRLGIISSYNEQF
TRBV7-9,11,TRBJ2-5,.,ASSETLYSERY
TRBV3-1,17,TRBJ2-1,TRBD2,ASSQHGTSGAPSYNEQF
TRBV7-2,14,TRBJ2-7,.,ASSLYPWRTTYEQY
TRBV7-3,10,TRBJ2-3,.,AGSSGRDTQY
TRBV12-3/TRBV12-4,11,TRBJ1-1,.,ASRDQGNTEAF
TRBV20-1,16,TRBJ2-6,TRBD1,SARDVQGSFGGANVLT
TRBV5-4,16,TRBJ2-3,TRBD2,ASSSRLAGGYTTDTQY
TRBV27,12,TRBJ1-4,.,ASRSGITNEKLF
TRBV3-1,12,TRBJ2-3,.,ASSPGYRADTQY
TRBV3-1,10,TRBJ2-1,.,ASSQEFGEQF
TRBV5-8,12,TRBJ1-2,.,ASSLQQLNYGYT
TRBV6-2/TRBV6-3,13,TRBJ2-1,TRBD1,ASTRQGAPYNEQF
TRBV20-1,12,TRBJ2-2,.,SAPRPTNRGELF
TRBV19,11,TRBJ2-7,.,ASTGGSPREQY
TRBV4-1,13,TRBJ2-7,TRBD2,ASSQLHLAGDEQY
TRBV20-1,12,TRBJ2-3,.,SASPAKPQSTQY
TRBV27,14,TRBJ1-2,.,ASSLIPGSDSYGYT